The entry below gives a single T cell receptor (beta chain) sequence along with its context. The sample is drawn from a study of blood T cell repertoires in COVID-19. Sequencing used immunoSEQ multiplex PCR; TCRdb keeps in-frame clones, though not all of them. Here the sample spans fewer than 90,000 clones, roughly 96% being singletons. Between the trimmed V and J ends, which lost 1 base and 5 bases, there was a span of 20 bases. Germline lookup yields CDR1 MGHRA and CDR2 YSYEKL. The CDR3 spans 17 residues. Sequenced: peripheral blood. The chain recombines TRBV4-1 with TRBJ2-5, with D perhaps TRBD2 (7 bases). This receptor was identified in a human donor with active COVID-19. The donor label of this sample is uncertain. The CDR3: CASSQGGGGYYVETQYF. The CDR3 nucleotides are TGCGCCAGCAGCCAAGGAGGGGGGGGGTATTATGTGGAGACCCAGTACTTC.